The clone carrying this T cell receptor beta chain came up a few times. The library protocol tagged individual cDNA molecules with unique molecular identifiers. TCRdb reprocessed the 5' RACE reads with MiXCR, giving one entry per CDR3 protein. The table shows approximately 63,000 distinct CDR3 sequences, with 5.5% to 7% occurring only once. The CDR3 has 22 amino acids. The germline CDR1 and CDR2 sequences are SGHAT and FQNNGV. Losses at the gene ends were 3 bases for V and 0 bases for J; bases not matched to a gene: 22. This entry comes from a study of early T cells in non-severe SARS-CoV-2 infection. About the research overall: Sequencing used unsorted whole-blood bulk RNA, so chains lack pairing.

The sequence was obtained from an adult who was a healthcare worker with PCR-confirmed SARS-CoV-2 infection or an uninfected control (not recorded which). The chain has TRBV11-2 and TRBJ2-2; 7 nucleotides agree with TRBD1. Sequencing was performed on whole blood, taken at baseline. The CDR3 DNA sequence: TGTGCCAGCAGCTTGGAATACAGGGGTCCCACACCTCCCAACGCGAACACCGGGGAGCTGTTTTTT. Amino acid sequence: CASSLEYRGPTPPNANTGELFF.